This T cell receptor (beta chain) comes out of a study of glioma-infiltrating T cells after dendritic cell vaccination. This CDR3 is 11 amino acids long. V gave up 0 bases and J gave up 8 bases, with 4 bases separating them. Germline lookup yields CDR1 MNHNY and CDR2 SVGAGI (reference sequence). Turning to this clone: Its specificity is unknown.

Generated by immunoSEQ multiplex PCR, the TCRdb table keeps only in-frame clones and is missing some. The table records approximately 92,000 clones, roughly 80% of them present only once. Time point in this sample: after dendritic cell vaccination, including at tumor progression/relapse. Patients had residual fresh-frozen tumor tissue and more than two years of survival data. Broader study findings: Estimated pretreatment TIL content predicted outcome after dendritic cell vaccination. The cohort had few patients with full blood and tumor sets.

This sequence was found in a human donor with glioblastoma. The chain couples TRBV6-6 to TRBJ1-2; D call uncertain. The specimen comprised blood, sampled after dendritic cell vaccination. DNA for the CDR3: TGTGCCAGCAGTTACTCCCTCGGCTACACCTTC. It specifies CASSYSLGYTF.